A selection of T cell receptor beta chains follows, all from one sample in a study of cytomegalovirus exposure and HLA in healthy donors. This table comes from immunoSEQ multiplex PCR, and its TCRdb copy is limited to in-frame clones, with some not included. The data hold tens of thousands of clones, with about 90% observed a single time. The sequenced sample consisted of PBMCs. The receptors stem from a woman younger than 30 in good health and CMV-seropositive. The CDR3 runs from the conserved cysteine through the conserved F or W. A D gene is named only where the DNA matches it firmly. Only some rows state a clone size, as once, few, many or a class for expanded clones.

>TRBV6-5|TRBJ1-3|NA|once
CATTNGGFSGNTIYF
TGTGCCACTACCAATGGAGGCTTCTCTGGAAACACCATATATTTT
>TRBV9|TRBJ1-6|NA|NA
CAFYSGRGASFPRSPLHF
TGTGCCTTTTACTCGGGCAGGGGCGCTTCTTTCCCCCGTTCACCCCTCCACTTT
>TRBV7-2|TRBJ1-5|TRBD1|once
CASSLGAGQGGQPQHF
TGTGCCAGCAGCTTAGGCGCGGGACAGGGGGGTCAGCCCCAGCATTTT
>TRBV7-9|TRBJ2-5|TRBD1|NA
CASSYNRDRWEETQYF
TGTGCCAGCAGCTACAACCGGGACAGGTGGGAAGAGACCCAGTACTTC
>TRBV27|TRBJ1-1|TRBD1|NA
CASSTTLGQGQGSGGRVNTEAFF
TGTGCCAGCAGTACTACCCTCGGACAGGGACAGGGTTCGGGGGGTAGGGTGAACACTGAAGCTTTCTTT
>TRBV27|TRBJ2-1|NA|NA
CASSSDRAQGEQFF
TGTGCCAGCAGTTCAGATAGGGCACAGGGAGAGCAGTTCTTC
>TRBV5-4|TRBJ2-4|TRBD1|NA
CASSLNRGQGTKNIQYF
TGTGCCAGCAGCTTGAACCGGGGACAGGGGACGAAAAACATTCAGTACTTC
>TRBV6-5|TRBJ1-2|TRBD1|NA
CASSYSTGGSGYTF
TGTGCCAGCAGTTACTCCACAGGGGGCAGTGGCTACACCTTC
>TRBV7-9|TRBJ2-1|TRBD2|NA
CASSWTSGSLYNEQFF
TGTGCCAGCAGCTGGACTAGCGGGAGTCTCTACAATGAGCAGTTCTTC
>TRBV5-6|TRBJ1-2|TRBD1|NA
CASSPGTEEKYYGYTF
TGTGCCAGCAGCCCCGGGACAGAAGAAAAATACTATGGCTACACCTTC
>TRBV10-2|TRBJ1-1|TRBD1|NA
CASRNPNHGTGESAGGF
TGCGCCAGTAGGAACCCCAACCACGGGACAGGGGAGTCTGCCGGCGGCTTT
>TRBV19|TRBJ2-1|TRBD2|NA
CASSLWTSGRDNEQFF
TGTGCCAGTAGTTTGTGGACTAGCGGACGAGACAATGAGCAGTTCTTC
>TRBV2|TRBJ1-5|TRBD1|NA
CASSQPRTGGSNQPQHF
TGTGCCAGCAGCCAACCGAGGACAGGGGGAAGCAATCAGCCCCAGCATTTT
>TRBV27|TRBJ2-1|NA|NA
CASSLSARGSNEQFF
TGTGCCAGCAGTTTATCGGCCAGGGGTTCCAATGAGCAGTTCTTC
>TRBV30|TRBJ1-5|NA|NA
CALRLSNQPQHF
TGTGCCTTACGACTATCCAATCAGCCCCAGCATTTT
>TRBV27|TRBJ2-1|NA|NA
CASSLRSSHGLDYNEQFF
TGTGCCAGCAGTTTAAGGAGTTCACATGGCCTCGACTACAATGAGCAGTTCTTC
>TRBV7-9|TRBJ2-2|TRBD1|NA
CASSLDRGHTGELFF
TGTGCCAGCAGCTTGGACAGGGGGCACACCGGGGAGCTGTTTTTT
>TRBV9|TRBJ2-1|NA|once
CASSVGVRTTDNEQFF
TGTGCCAGCAGCGTAGGGGTCAGGACAACAGACAATGAGCAGTTCTTC
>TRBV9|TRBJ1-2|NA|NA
CASARSGESNYGYTF
TGTGCCAGTGCTAGGTCCGGGGAAAGTAACTATGGCTACACCTTC
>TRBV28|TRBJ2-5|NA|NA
CASSFVAARVEETQYF
TGTGCCAGCAGTTTCGTTGCTGCCAGGGTTGAAGAGACCCAGTACTTC
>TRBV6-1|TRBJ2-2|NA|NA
CASRVTQTGELFF
TGTGCCAGCAGGGTGACACAGACCGGGGAGCTGTTTTTT
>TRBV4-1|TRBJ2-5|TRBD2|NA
CASSQGRGSGGREETQYF
TGCGCCAGCAGCCAAGGTCGAGGATCGGGAGGGCGCGAAGAGACCCAGTACTTC
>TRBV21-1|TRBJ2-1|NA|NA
CASSTTSALAGLNEQFF
TGTGCCAGCAGCACAACTAGCGCCCTAGCGGGATTGAATGAGCAGTTCTTC
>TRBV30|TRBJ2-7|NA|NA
CAWNLAGLYEQYF
TGTGCCTGGAATTTGGCGGGGCTCTACGAGCAGTACTTC
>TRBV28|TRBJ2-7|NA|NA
CASSLGQDYEQYF
TGTGCCAGCAGTTTAGGACAAGATTACGAGCAGTACTTC
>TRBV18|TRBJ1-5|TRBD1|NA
CASSPGQGYQPQHF
TGTGCCAGCTCTCCGGGACAGGGGTATCAGCCCCAGCATTTT
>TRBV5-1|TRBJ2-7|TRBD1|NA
CASSLAAGGAYEQYF
TGCGCCAGCAGCTTGGCAGCAGGGGGTGCGTACGAGCAGTACTTC
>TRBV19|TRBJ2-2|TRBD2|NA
CASNREENTGELFF
TGTGCCAGTAATCGGGAGGAAAACACCGGGGAGCTGTTTTTT
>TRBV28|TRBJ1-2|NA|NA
CASSLYGWNYGYTF
TGTGCCAGCAGTTTATACGGGTGGAACTATGGCTACACCTTC
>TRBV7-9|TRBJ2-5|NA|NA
CASSFKETQYF
TGTGCCAGCAGCTTTAAAGAGACCCAGTACTTC
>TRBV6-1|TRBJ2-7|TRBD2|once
CASSRGTSGSYEQYF
TGTGCCAGCAGTCGCGGGACTAGCGGGAGTTACGAGCAGTACTTC
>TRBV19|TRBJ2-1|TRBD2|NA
CASSTRGLAGRYNEQFF
TGTGCCAGTAGTACCCGAGGACTAGCGGGCCGCTACAATGAGCAGTTCTTC
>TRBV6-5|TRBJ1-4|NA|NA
CASRTGHGGNLKLFF
TGTGCCAGCAGAACGGGACATGGTGGGAATTTAAAACTGTTTTTT
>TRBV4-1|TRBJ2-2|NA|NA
CASSQEWAALTGELFF
TGCGCCAGCAGCCAAGAATGGGCTGCACTCACCGGGGAGCTGTTTTTT
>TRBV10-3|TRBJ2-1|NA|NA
CAIVQGLDYNEQFF
TGTGCCATCGTCCAGGGTTTGGACTACAATGAGCAGTTCTTC
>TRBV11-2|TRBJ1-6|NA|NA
CASSLTGLKSPLHF
TGTGCCAGCAGCCTAACAGGGTTAAAGTCACCCCTCCACTTT
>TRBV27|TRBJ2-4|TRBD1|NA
CASRDRANSFKNIQYF
TGTGCCAGCCGGGACAGGGCAAACTCCTTTAAAAACATTCAGTACTTC
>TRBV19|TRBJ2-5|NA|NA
CATRGLAGREVQRETQYF
TGTGCAACCAGGGGGCTAGCGGGACGGGAAGTACAGCGAGAGACCCAGTACTTC
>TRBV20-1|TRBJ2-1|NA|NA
CSAHSYNEQFF
TGCAGTGCCCACTCCTACAATGAGCAGTTCTTC
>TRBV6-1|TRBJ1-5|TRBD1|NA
CASSDSSGGSSNQPQHF
TGTGCCAGCAGTGACAGTTCAGGGGGAAGTAGCAATCAGCCCCAGCATTTT
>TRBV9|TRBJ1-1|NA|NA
CASSVGVSENTEAFF
TGTGCCAGCAGCGTAGGGGTCAGCGAGAACACTGAAGCTTTCTTT
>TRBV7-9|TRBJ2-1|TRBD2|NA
CASSHPTSGGDNEQFF
TGTGCCAGCAGCCATCCCACTAGCGGGGGTGACAATGAGCAGTTCTTC
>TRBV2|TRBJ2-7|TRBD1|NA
CASSEFTSPGTAYEQYF
TGTGCCAGCAGTGAGTTCACAAGCCCCGGGACAGCTTACGAGCAGTACTTC
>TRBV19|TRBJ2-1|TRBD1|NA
CASKPGQESLRKFF
TGTGCCAGTAAACCGGGACAGGAGTCGCTTAGGAAGTTCTTC
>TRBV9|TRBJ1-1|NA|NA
CASSVGGGRNTEAFF
TGTGCCAGCAGCGTCGGGGGGGGAAGGAACACTGAAGCTTTCTTT
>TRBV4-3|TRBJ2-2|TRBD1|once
CASSQRTGPSTGELFF
TGCGCCAGCAGCCAAAGGACAGGGCCGTCCACCGGGGAGCTGTTTTTT
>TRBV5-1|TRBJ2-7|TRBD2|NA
CASSGTSGRSEQYF
TGCGCCAGCAGCGGGACTAGCGGGAGGTCCGAGCAGTACTTC
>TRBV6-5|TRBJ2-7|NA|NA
CASSYTDKGFGHEQYF
TGTGCCAGCAGTTACACCGACAAGGGGTTTGGGCACGAGCAGTACTTC
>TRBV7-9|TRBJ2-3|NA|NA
CASSVGQPTLFLYTQYF
TGTGCCAGCAGCGTCGGACAGCCTACGCTTTTTCTTTATACGCAGTATTTT
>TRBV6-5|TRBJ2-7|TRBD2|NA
CASSYSSSGRGYEQYF
TGTGCCAGCAGTTACTCATCATCCGGGAGGGGTTACGAGCAGTACTTC
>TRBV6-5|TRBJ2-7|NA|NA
CASSYLEGSYEQYF
TGTGCCAGCAGTTATTTGGAGGGGTCCTACGAGCAGTACTTC
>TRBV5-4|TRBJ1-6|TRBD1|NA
CASSFGQGHNSPLHF
TGTGCCAGCAGCTTTGGACAGGGCCATAATTCACCCCTCCACTTT
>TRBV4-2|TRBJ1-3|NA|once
CASSQEWTRVGNTIYF
TGTGCCAGCAGCCAAGAGTGGACCAGGGTTGGAAACACCATATATTTT
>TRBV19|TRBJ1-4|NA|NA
CASSPTGQYNEKLFF
TGTGCCAGTAGCCCTACAGGGCAGTATAATGAAAAACTGTTTTTT
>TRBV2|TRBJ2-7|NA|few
CASSEGQSYEQYF
TGTGCCAGCAGTGAGGGGCAGTCCTACGAGCAGTACTTC